These 6 T cell receptor beta chains share one sample of origin, sequenced in a study of T cell responses to AZD1222 COVID-19 vaccine. This table comes from immunoSEQ multiplex PCR, and its TCRdb copy is limited to in-frame clones, with some not included. Of some 130,000 clones listed, 80% to 95% are singletons. Sequences were derived from peripheral blood, sampled on day 0 of AZD1222 vaccination. Receptor source: an adult in good health.

The chain is built from TRBV3-1 (or the pseudogene TRBV3-2) and TRBJ1-6, with D perhaps matching TRBD1 (5 bases). The CDR3 has 18 residues. CDR1 is LGHDT, CDR2 YNNKEL, per germline (reference sequence). Trimming removed 1 base at V and 5 bases at J, with 18 bases between. The CDR3 region has the DNA TGTGCCAGCAGCCAAGTGGCAGGGTACGAATCTAATAATTCACCCCTCCACTTT. Its translation: CASSQVAGYESNNSPLHF.

This chain connects TRBV19 to TRBJ2-5; 7 bases agree with TRBD1. This CDR3 is 15 amino acids long. V shed 5 bases and J 4 bases; nucleotides not matched to a gene: 10. Germline values: CDR1 LNHDA, CDR2 SQIVND (reference sequence). CDR3 loop: CASSPDRAGGETQYF. CDR3 in DNA: TGTGCCAGTAGTCCCGACAGGGCGGGTGGAGAGACCCAGTACTTC.

The rearrangement uses TRBV27 and TRBJ2-5; 8 bases are shared with TRBD1. The CDR3 is 17 amino acids. CDR1 and CDR2 from the germline V gene are MNHEY and SMNVEV (reference sequence). Trimming cost V 4 bases and J 0 bases; bases outside gene matches: 10. In nucleotides, the CDR3 is TGTGCCAGCAGTTCCTACGACAGGGGATGGGACCAAGAGACCCAGTACTTC. It is translated as CASSSYDRGWDQETQYF.

This clone was seen a single time. V usage is TRBV19 and J usage is TRBJ1-2, with D maybe TRBD1 (6 bases). Trimming pared 3 bases from V and 8 bases from J, leaving 19 bases between. The CDR3 spans 15 residues. In germline, CDR1 is LNHDA, CDR2 SQIVND (reference sequence). The CDR3 region is CASSIQGKGVEGYTF. DNA of the CDR3: TGTGCCAGTAGTATCCAGGGGAAAGGGGTAGAAGGCTACACCTTC.

This chain links TRBV6-1 with TRBJ2-7; possibly TRBD1 or TRBD2 for D (5 bases each). V lost 2 bases to trimming and J lost 2 bases, with 16 bases between them. The CDR3 totals 16 residues. From germline, CDR1 is MNHNS and CDR2 SASEGT. The CDR3 protein is CASSERDRGPAYEQYF. Here the CDR3 DNA reads TGTGCCAGCAGTGAACGGGACCGAGGACCTGCCTACGAGCAGTACTTC.

The chain has TRBV5-1 and TRBJ2-1; unclear D gene. The CDR3 length is 15 residues. Germline CDR1 and CDR2: SGHRS and YFSETQ. Trimming shortened V by 3 bases and J by 0 bases, and 10 bases separated the two germline ends. CDR3 protein: CASSSTRFSYNEQFF. The CDR3 DNA is TGCGCCAGCAGCTCGACTCGCTTCTCCTACAATGAGCAGTTCTTC.